This T cell receptor beta chain was sequenced for a study of T cell clonotyping in hematopoietic cell transplantation. Study-wide findings and caveats: No sorting was done, leaving CD4 and CD8 contributions mixed. After transplant, recipient diversity fell while pathologically expanded clonotypes grew through day 180.

In this sample, this clone turned up once. No antigen is known for it. Using immunoSEQ multiplex PCR, the repertoire was profiled, and TCRdb retains in-frame clones only, with some absent. Of more than 9,000 clones detected, more than 85% appear once; the ten largest clones hold under 0.9%. After removal of 0 bases from V and 5 bases from J, the junction contained 6 bases not matched to a gene. CDR1 and CDR2 from the germline V gene are LGHNA and YNFKEQ. The CDR3 is made up of 16 amino acids. The V gene is TRBV4-2, the J gene TRBJ1-4; 7 positions match TRBD1. Input material: peripheral blood mononuclear cells. The receptor was isolated from a woman in her forties or fifties in good health. Some clones in this sample may be carry-over from other donors' samples. The CDR3 reads CASSQDPGTENEKLFF. The CDR3 DNA is TGTGCCAGCAGCCAAGACCCCGGGACAGAGAATGAAAAACTGTTTTTT.